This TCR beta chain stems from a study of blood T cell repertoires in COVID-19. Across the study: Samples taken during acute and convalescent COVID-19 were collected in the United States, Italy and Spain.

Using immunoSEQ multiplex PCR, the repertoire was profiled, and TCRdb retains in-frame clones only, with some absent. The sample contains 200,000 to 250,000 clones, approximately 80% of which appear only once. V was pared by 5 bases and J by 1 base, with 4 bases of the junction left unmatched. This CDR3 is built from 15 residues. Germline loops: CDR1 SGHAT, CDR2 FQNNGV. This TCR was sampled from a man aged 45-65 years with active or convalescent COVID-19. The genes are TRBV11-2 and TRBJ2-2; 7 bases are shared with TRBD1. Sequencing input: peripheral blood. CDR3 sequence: CASSTYRGNTGELFF. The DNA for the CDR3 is TGTGCCAGCAGCACCTACAGGGGGAACACCGGGGAGCTGTTTTTT.